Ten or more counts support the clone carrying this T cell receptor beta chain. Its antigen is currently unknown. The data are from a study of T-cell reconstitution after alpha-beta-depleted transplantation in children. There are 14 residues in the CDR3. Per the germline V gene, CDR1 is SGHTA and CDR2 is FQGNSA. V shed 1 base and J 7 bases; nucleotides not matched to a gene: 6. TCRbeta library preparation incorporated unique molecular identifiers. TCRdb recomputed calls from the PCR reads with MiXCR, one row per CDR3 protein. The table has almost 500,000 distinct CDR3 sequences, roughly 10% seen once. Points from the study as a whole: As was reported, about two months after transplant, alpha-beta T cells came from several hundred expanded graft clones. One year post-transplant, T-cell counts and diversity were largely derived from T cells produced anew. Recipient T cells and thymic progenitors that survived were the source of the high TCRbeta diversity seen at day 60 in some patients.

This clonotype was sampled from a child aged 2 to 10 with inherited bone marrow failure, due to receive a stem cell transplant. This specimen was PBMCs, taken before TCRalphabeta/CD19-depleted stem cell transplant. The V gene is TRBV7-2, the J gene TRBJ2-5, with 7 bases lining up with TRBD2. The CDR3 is CASSLGISGTTQYF. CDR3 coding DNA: TGTGCCAGCAGCTTAGGGATAAGCGGGACGACCCAGTACTTC.